This note documents a single T cell receptor (beta chain) sequence. Its antigen remains unidentified. V was clipped by 4 bases and J by 3 bases; unmatched bases: 5. Germline V gene data show CDR1 as SGHRS and CDR2 as YFSETQ. The CDR3 length is 15 residues. Each sample used at least 7 million PBMCs. This entry comes from a study of blood T cells in healthy people across ages. Findings and limits, study-wide: Long-lived donors exceeded aged donors in naive CD4+ cells and diversity.

Through a sample-barcoded 5' primer and a J-beta primer mix, a second PCR was run for about 6 to 11 cycles. TCRdb analysed the 5' RACE reads with MiXCR anew, one entry per CDR3 protein. The sample holds about 1.4 million distinct CDR3 sequences, 45% to 70% seen once. The sequence derives from a man aged 18 to 35 in good health. This chain links TRBV5-1 with TRBJ2-2, with 8 positions matching TRBD1. Sequenced input: blood. CDR3 nucleotides: TGCGCCAGCAGCGCGGGACAGGATTACACCGGGGAGCTGTTTTTT. Residues: CASSAGQDYTGELFF.